This T cell receptor beta chain was identified during a study of T cell changes during pregnancy in multiple sclerosis (dated by TCRdb to about 2019). The study in broad terms: The study looked at changes in the T cell repertoire across pregnancy in women with multiple sclerosis.

The CDR3 sequence holds 16 residues, the cysteine and phenylalanine included. Only the CDR3 region is kept as DNA, spanning 48 bases read in frame from base 1. V is pruned by 4 bases and J by 1 base, leaving 10 bases of the junction without a gene match. Via the germline V gene, CDR1 is SGHRS and CDR2 YFSETQ. With respect to this clone: This clone's antigen is unknown. No much larger clone exists at a distance of one base, and base qualities are not known.

Libraries were prepared through the immunoSEQ multiplex PCR assay. TCRdb obtained this table from immuneACCESS and retained in-frame rearrangements with V and J assigned. These tables miss some clones; where compared with another copy, unresolved V genes account for less than half of the shortfall, and the remainder is unexplained. Counted in this sample were fewer than 110,000 clones; 85% to 95% of them appeared once. The top ten clonotypes cover 0.75% to 0.95% of the sample. The chain uses TRBV5-1 and TRBJ2-7; 8 of the junction bases match TRBD2. The material sequenced was peripheral blood, taken after pregnancy. This receptor was taken from a female donor with multiple sclerosis, enrolled in a pregnancy study. This receptor has the CDR3 CASSRIDREGSYEQYF. The DNA sequence is TGCGCCAGCAGCCGTATCGACCGGGAGGGATCCTACGAGCAGTACTTC.